Only one count was recorded for the clone carrying this T cell receptor (beta chain). This entry is derived from a study of T cells in Graves' hyperthyroidism and ophthalmopathy. Amplification yielded TCR beta CDR3 regions, with RNA transcripts as the source. The HTBI set primed first-round TCR CDR3 RT-PCR. MiXCR, applied by TCRdb to the multiplex PCR reads, yields one record per CDR3 protein. Here the sample spans 300,000 to 450,000 distinct CDR3 sequences, 15% to 18% being singletons. The CDR3 runs to 17 residues. Trimming took off 0 bases at V and 2 bases at J, with 14 bases between the two ends. The V gene's germline CDR1 is MGHRA and CDR2 YSYEKL.

Material: blood. The gene calls are TRBV4-1 and TRBJ1-5; a weak D match, TRBD1 (5 bases). This TCR was sampled from a woman in her late teens or twenties with Graves' hyperthyroidism that later progressed to Graves' ophthalmopathy. As DNA, the CDR3 is TGCGCCAGCAGCCAAGATCCGGGACTAATAGGCAATCAGCCCCAGCATTTT. Protein product: CASSQDPGLIGNQPQHF.